This T cell receptor beta chain was retrieved from a study of blood T cell repertoires in COVID-19. The germline V gene encodes CDR1 MDHEN and CDR2 SYDVKM. The CDR3 sequence is 15 residues long. V was pared by 10 bases and J by 4 bases, with 13 bases of the junction left unmatched. TCRdb keeps only in-frame clones here, not all; method: immunoSEQ multiplex PCR. The repertoire consists of a few hundred thousand clones, with 80% to 90% occurring once and the leading ten covering about 4.8%. This clonotype was obtained from a man aged 45-65 years with acute or convalescent COVID-19. Material: peripheral blood. The V and J genes are TRBV28 and TRBJ1-2, with 9 bases that match TRBD1. DNA of the CDR3: TGTGCCACGGGGGACAGGGCATCTCGAACCTATGGCTACACCTTC. Translated: CATGDRASRTYGYTF.